This T cell receptor beta chain is from a study of a mutant IDH1 vaccine in newly diagnosed glioma. Study background: Patients received vaccination from 4-6 weeks after radiotherapy alone, or with temozolomide cycles. Sex distribution of treated patients was around 62% male and 37.5% female; mean age was around 40 years.

Libraries were prepared by immunoSEQ multiplex PCR; TCRdb keeps only in-frame clonotypes and omits some of them. The data show 35,000 to 45,000 clones, 65% to 90% seen once. Note on this clone: Its antigen remains unidentified.

General study findings and limits: Shifts in the top peripheral T cell clonotypes seemed unrelated to pseudoprogression.

Time point in this sample: week 35, safety follow-up. The vaccine gave 300 ug of a 20-mer mutant IDH1 peptide subcutaneously per dose. Patients came in for eight vaccinations, in weeks 1, 3, 5, 7, 11, 15, 19 and 23. The CDR3 extends over 16 amino acids. Germline values: CDR1 SNHLY, CDR2 FYNNEI. Trimming took 5 bases from V and 0 from J, leaving 15 bases between them. This receptor was obtained from a woman between 50 and 59 years old with glioma. The material was PBMCs, obtained from a glioma patient whose treatment included an IDH1 peptide vaccine. The chain joins TRBV2 to TRBJ2-3; D uncertain. The chain's CDR3 is CASSYSGITSTDTQYF. CDR3 nucleotides: TGTGCCAGCAGTTATTCGGGCATCACTAGCACAGATACGCAGTATTTT.